A selection of T cell receptor beta chains follows, all from one sample in a study of shared clonotypes between healthy human individuals. Profiled with immunoSEQ multiplex PCR; TCRdb holds only in-frame clones, not every one. The table includes 150,000 to 200,000 clones, around 93% detected once. The sequencing sample was made of naive CD4+ T cells sorted from blood. The source is a woman in her thirties in good health. Each CDR3 is given with its conserved first and last residue. D genes are given only for firm matches. Clone size is stated in some rows and not others, as once, few, many or a class when expanded.

>TRBV28|NA|NA|TRBJ1-1
CASSHRQAASPEAFF
TGTGCCAGCAGTCACCGACAGGCAGCGAGCCCTGAAGCTTTCTTT
>TRBV28|NA|NA|TRBJ2-5
CASRGGSGTQYF
TGTGCCAGCAGGGGGGGATCCGGGACCCAGTACTTC
>TRBV27|TRBD1|NA|TRBJ1-1
CASTRGQGNTEAFF
TGTGCCAGCACCCGTGGACAGGGTAACACTGAAGCTTTCTTT
>TRBV10-3|NA|NA|TRBJ2-7
CAISESYESPSEQYF
TGTGCCATCAGTGAGTCCTATGAGAGCCCCAGCGAGCAGTACTTC
>TRBV2|NA|once|TRBJ1-5
CASSEYGRNSQPQHF
TGTGCCAGCAGTGAATATGGACGAAATAGCCAGCCCCAGCATTTT
>TRBV6-1|NA|NA|TRBJ2-6
CATLSSGANVLTF
TGTGCCACGCTTAGTTCTGGGGCCAACGTCCTGACTTTC
>TRBV19|NA|NA|TRBJ2-3
CASSIGGEAQYF
TGTGCCAGTAGTATAGGAGGGGAGGCGCAGTATTTT
>TRBV11-2|TRBD2|once|TRBJ2-7
CASSLAAGESYEQYF
TGTGCCAGCAGCTTAGCTGCGGGAGAATCCTACGAGCAGTACTTC
>TRBV25-1|TRBD1|NA|TRBJ2-7
CASSETRTRQGLNEQYF
TGTGCCAGCAGTGAAACCCGCACAAGACAGGGTTTAAACGAGCAGTACTTC
>TRBV10-2|NA|NA|TRBJ1-2
CASSDYRGNYGYTF
TGCGCCAGCAGTGATTATCGGGGGAACTATGGCTACACCTTC
>TRBV7-9|NA|NA|TRBJ2-1
CASSRTTGGEQFF
TGTGCCAGCAGCCGGACTACCGGTGGTGAGCAGTTCTTC
>TRBV6-1|NA|NA|TRBJ2-2
CASIGGRTNTGELFF
TGTGCCAGCATAGGAGGTCGGACGAACACCGGGGAGCTGTTTTTT
>TRBV10-1|TRBD2|once|TRBJ2-7
CASSEELAGGREQYF
TGCGCCAGCAGTGAGGAACTAGCGGGAGGGAGGGAGCAGTACTTC
>TRBV6-1|TRBD2|NA|TRBJ2-3
CASSHGTGGPDTQYF
TGTGCCAGCAGCCACGGGACGGGAGGACCCGATACGCAGTATTTT
>TRBV10-1|TRBD1|NA|TRBJ1-1
CASSESGTVRTFF
TGCGCCAGCAGTGAGTCGGGGACAGTAAGGACTTTCTTT
>TRBV10-1|NA|once|TRBJ2-1
CASSSSGRALMSEQFF
TGCGCCAGCAGTTCATCCGGGCGAGCGTTAATGAGTGAGCAGTTCTTC
>TRBV30|NA|NA|TRBJ1-2
CAWSPPYLDGYTF
TGTGCCTGGAGCCCACCGTACCTGGATGGCTACACCTTC
>TRBV19|TRBD1|NA|TRBJ1-1
CASSMVGQLNTEAFF
TGTGCCAGTAGTATGGTGGGACAGCTGAACACTGAAGCTTTCTTT
>TRBV28|TRBD2|NA|TRBJ2-1
CAALGTSGREGNEQFF
TGTGCCGCCTTGGGGACTAGCGGGAGGGAGGGCAATGAGCAGTTCTTC
>TRBV27|NA|NA|TRBJ2-2
CASSFVRGTGELFF
TGTGCCAGCAGTTTTGTAAGGGGCACCGGGGAGCTGTTTTTT
>TRBV10-3|TRBD2|NA|TRBJ2-3
CAISESWYRGGPDTQYF
TGTGCCATCAGTGAGTCTTGGTATAGGGGAGGGCCAGATACGCAGTATTTT
>TRBV29-1|NA|once|TRBJ2-1
CSVETRDLRNEQFF
TGCAGCGTTGAAACCAGGGACCTTAGGAATGAGCAGTTCTTC
>TRBV28|NA|NA|TRBJ2-2
CASRLGQNTGELFF
TGTGCCAGCAGATTGGGACAGAACACCGGGGAGCTGTTTTTT
>TRBV5-1|TRBD1|NA|TRBJ2-7
CASSSGQGAYEQYF
TGCGCCAGCAGCTCGGGACAGGGGGCGTACGAGCAGTACTTC
>TRBV30|TRBD1|NA|TRBJ2-7
CASQTIRDRGREQYF
TGTGCCTCTCAAACCATCCGGGACAGGGGGCGAGAGCAGTACTTC
>TRBV10-3|NA|NA|TRBJ1-5
CAISDNQGVSNQPQHF
TGTGCCATCAGTGATAACCAGGGCGTGAGCAATCAGCCCCAGCATTTT
>TRBV28|NA|NA|TRBJ2-7
CASSFGSSRRYEQYF
TGTGCCAGCAGTTTTGGCTCGTCCCGTCGCTACGAGCAGTACTTC
>TRBV7-2|NA|NA|TRBJ1-1
CASSFQGRAPGAFF
TGTGCCAGCAGCTTTCAGGGACGGGCCCCCGGGGCTTTCTTT
>TRBV15|TRBD1|NA|TRBJ1-5
CATRRDRVISQPQHF
TGTGCCACCAGACGGGACAGGGTAATCAGTCAGCCCCAGCATTTT
>TRBV7-8|TRBD2|NA|TRBJ2-5
CASSALAGLQETQYF
TGTGCCAGCAGCGCACTAGCGGGGCTCCAAGAGACCCAGTACTTC
>TRBV7-8|NA|NA|TRBJ1-5
CASSPDSLNQPQHF
TGTGCCAGCAGTCCAGACAGCCTTAATCAGCCCCAGCATTTT
>TRBV11-2|NA|NA|TRBJ2-7
CASSPLRGGLYEQYF
TGTGCCAGCAGCCCGTTGAGGGGGGGGCTATACGAGCAGTACTTC
>TRBV18|NA|NA|TRBJ1-1
CASSPLEGLEAFF
TGTGCCAGCTCACCACTCGAGGGGCTGGAAGCTTTCTTT
>TRBV30|TRBD1|once|TRBJ1-1
CAWNPGGQGGLSFF
TGTGCCTGGAACCCCGGGGGACAGGGGGGTCTATCTTTCTTT
>TRBV9|NA|NA|TRBJ2-4
CASSGRQKNIQYF
TGTGCCAGCAGCGGCAGACAGAAAAACATTCAGTACTTC
>TRBV14|NA|NA|TRBJ1-5
CASSQGYLAGRGEISNQPQHF
TGTGCCAGCAGCCAAGGCTATTTAGCTGGACGGGGTGAGATTAGCAATCAGCCCCAGCATTTT
>TRBV18|TRBD2|NA|TRBJ2-7
CASSPPGLAGGDNEQYF
TGTGCCAGCTCACCACCGGGACTAGCGGGTGGAGATAACGAGCAGTACTTC
>TRBV6-5|NA|NA|TRBJ1-3
CASTSGAGNTIYF
TGTGCCAGCACTTCGGGCGCTGGAAACACCATATATTTT
>TRBV18|NA|NA|TRBJ2-7
CASPQGHQRNEQYF
TGTGCCAGCCCACAAGGACACCAACGGAACGAGCAGTACTTC
>TRBV6-1|NA|NA|TRBJ2-7
CASSANRVGYEQYF
TGTGCCAGCAGTGCAAACAGGGTTGGATACGAGCAGTACTTC
>TRBV15|NA|NA|TRBJ1-5
CATSRVPRNQPQHF
TGTGCCACCAGCAGAGTGCCAAGAAATCAGCCCCAGCATTTT
>TRBV9|TRBD2|NA|TRBJ2-7
CASSVTSGRSEQYF
TGTGCCAGCAGCGTGACTAGCGGGAGATCCGAGCAGTACTTC
>TRBV28|TRBD1|NA|TRBJ2-7
CASTFNRDRVYEQYF
TGTGCCAGCACCTTCAACCGGGACAGAGTCTACGAGCAGTACTTC
>TRBV18|NA|NA|TRBJ2-7
CASSDERQRFLDEQYF
TGTGCCAGCTCCGACGAAAGGCAGCGATTCCTTGACGAGCAGTACTTC
>TRBV28|TRBD1|NA|TRBJ1-1
CASNTGGTGKTEAFF
TGTGCCAGCAACACAGGGGGTACGGGGAAAACTGAAGCTTTCTTT
>TRBV2|TRBD1|NA|TRBJ1-3
CASSRGQGNTIYF
TGTGCCAGCAGTCGCGGACAGGGGAACACCATATATTTT
>TRBV5-1|NA|NA|TRBJ1-2
CASSPSAQGSGGYTF
TGCGCCAGCAGCCCGAGTGCCCAGGGGTCGGGCGGCTACACCTTC
>TRBV28|NA|few|TRBJ2-7
CASSLTAYEQYF
TGTGCCAGCAGTTTAACAGCCTACGAGCAGTACTTC
>TRBV29-1|TRBD2|NA|TRBJ2-7
CSVEDRGGLAGANEQYF
TGCAGCGTTGAGGACAGGGGTGGACTAGCGGGAGCTAACGAGCAGTACTTC
>TRBV28|NA|NA|TRBJ2-3
CASSSGAWTDSPDTQYF
TGTGCCAGCAGTTCCGGAGCCTGGACAGACAGCCCAGATACGCAGTATTTT
>TRBV27|NA|NA|TRBJ2-1
CAAALDRLTYNEQFF
TGTGCCGCAGCGCTCGACAGACTCACCTACAATGAGCAGTTCTTC
>TRBV28|TRBD2|NA|TRBJ2-1
CASSLSGGWNEQFF
TGTGCCAGCAGTTTATCGGGAGGGTGGAATGAGCAGTTCTTC